The 17 T cell receptor beta chains presented below share a single source sample, sequenced in a study of beta chain features in type 1 diabetes. General study points: For Type 1 diabetes patients, all four CD4+ subsets carried TCRB CDR3s that were moderately but significantly shorter.

What these receptors recognize is not known. cDNA synthesis used the whole RNA isolate, giving expressed TCRB sequences. Clones were read by immunoSEQ multiplex PCR, and TCRdb kept only the in-frame ones, dropping some. The table includes hundreds of thousands of clones, around an eighth detected once. The sequencing input was naive CD4+ T cells from blood. Source of these receptors: a young man with type 1 diabetes.

The chain combines TRBV5-1 with TRBJ1-4; D unclear. CDR1 is SGHRS, CDR2 YFSETQ, per germline. Trimming shortened V by 5 bases and J by 4 bases, and 12 bases separated the two germline ends. The length of the CDR3 is 14 residues. The CDR3, as DNA: TGCGCCAGCAGTCCGGCAGGCCGTAATGAAAAACTGTTTTTT. It translates to CASSPAGRNEKLFF. The full variable domain, its missing parts supplied by reference TRBV5-1 and TRBJ1-4, is KAGVTQTPRYLIKTRGQQVTLSCSPISGHRSVSWYQQTPGQGLQFLFEYFSETQRNKGNFPGRFSGRQFSNSRSEMNVSTLELGDSALYLCASSPAGRNEKLFFGSGTQLSVL.

The chain uses TRBV5-1 and TRBJ2-5; 7 bases align to TRBD1. With 3 bases clipped from V and 1 base from J, the junction kept 15 bases outside the gene matches. The germline V gene encodes CDR1 SGHRS and CDR2 YFSETQ. This CDR3 has 18 residues. The CDR3 nucleotides read TGCGCCAGCAGCTCAAGAGGGGGCGAGCAAGCGAGCCAAGAGACCCAGTACTTC. This encodes CASSSRGGEQASQETQYF.

V gene TRBV28 combines with J gene TRBJ1-2, with 8 positions matching TRBD1. The V gene end was trimmed by 8 bases and the J gene end by 4 bases; junction bases not matched to a gene: 6. The CDR3 extends over 13 amino acids. CDR1 is MDHEN and CDR2 is SYDVKM in the germline V gene. The CDR3: CASGLTGGYGYTF. The CDR3 nucleotides read TGTGCCAGCGGCCTTACAGGGGGCTATGGCTACACCTTC.

The V gene is TRBV27, the J gene TRBJ1-5; D unclear. In germline, CDR1 is MNHEY, CDR2 SMNVEV (reference sequence). The CDR3 runs to 15 residues. Trimming removed 2 bases at V and 0 bases at J, with 8 bases between. The CDR3 loop reads CASSLRSNSNQPQHF. The CDR3 DNA reads as TGTGCCAGCAGTTTAAGGTCAAATAGCAATCAGCCCCAGCATTTT.

Of note for this clone: Its ends do not fully match the called genes, so a read error is possible. The V and J genes are TRBV7-7 and TRBJ1-5; 7 bases agree with TRBD1. Germline values: CDR1 SSHAT, CDR2 FNYEAQ (reference sequence). The CDR3 is 16 residues long. CDR3 bases: TGTGCTAGCAGCCCTACCCCGGGACAGCCCAATCAGCCCCAGCATTTT. This translates into CASSPTPGQPNQPQHF.

The chain is built from TRBV10-3 and TRBJ2-7; TRBD2 is a possible D gene (6 bases). CDR1 and CDR2 from the germline V gene are ENHRY and SYGVKD. The V gene lost 2 bases and the J gene lost 0 bases, with 14 bases spanning the gap. This CDR3 has 16 amino acids. CDR3: CAISEVEGSSSYEQYF. CDR3 nucleotides: TGTGCCATCAGTGAGGTGGAGGGATCCAGCTCCTACGAGCAGTACTTC.

This clone has only a few counts. The V call is TRBV9, the J call TRBJ1-2; D gene uncertain. CDR1 SGDLS and CDR2 YYNGEE come from the germline V gene. CDR3 length: 13 amino acids. V lost 0 bases and J lost 3, with 6 bases in between. This CDR3 is CASSVEEHYGYTF. CDR3 sequence (DNA): TGTGCCAGCAGCGTAGAGGAGCACTATGGCTACACCTTC.

This clone came up a few times. The rearrangement links TRBV29-1 to TRBJ1-1; tentative D call: TRBD1 (6 bases). V gave up 5 bases and J gave up 8 bases, with 18 bases separating them. The germline V gene encodes CDR1 SQVTM and CDR2 ANQGSEA. The CDR3 runs 13 residues. CDR3 region: CSVLQGSEGEAFF. CDR3 in DNA: TGCAGCGTTCTACAGGGAAGTGAGGGGGAAGCTTTCTTT.

This clone has only a few counts. The J gene is TRBJ2-7, the V gene TRBV27; possible D gene TRBD1, 6 bases. V lost 6 bases to trimming and J lost 6 bases, with 21 bases between them. Germline loops: CDR1 MNHEY, CDR2 SMNVEV (reference sequence). The CDR3 length is 15 residues. CDR3 DNA sequence: TGTGCCAGCAGATCCGTGGACAGCCTGGGGATCGAGCAGTACTTC. Its protein product is CASRSVDSLGIEQYF.

The rearrangement uses TRBV11-2 and TRBJ1-6; D gene ambiguous. CDR1 SGHAT and CDR2 FQNNGV come from the germline V gene. Trimming pared 7 bases from V and 0 bases from J, leaving 19 bases between. There are 18 residues in the CDR3. CDR3 sequence (DNA): TGTGCCAGCACAATGATGACAATTCCACGCTCCTATAATTCACCCCTCCACTTT. Its protein is CASTMMTIPRSYNSPLHF.

The genes are TRBV13 and TRBJ2-3; TRBD2 is a possible D gene (5 bases). The germline V gene encodes CDR1 PRHDT and CDR2 FYEKMQ (reference sequence). The CDR3 sequence is 13 residues long. With 6 bases removed from V and 3 bases from J, the gap between germline ends came to 10 bases. CDR3: CASSSRGTDTQYF. CDR3 nucleotide sequence: TGTGCCAGCAGTTCTAGAGGGACAGATACGCAGTATTTT.

This rearrangement joins TRBV6-1 to TRBJ2-5; D is perhaps TRBD1 (6 bases). The CDR3 loop spans 16 amino acids. Trimming left V 3 bases short and J 5 bases short, with 19 bases between. Germline V lookup: CDR1 MNHNS, CDR2 SASEGT. The CDR3 DNA reads TGTGCCAGCAGTGATACCCTTATAGGGGGTCGGGAGACCCAGTACTTC. This translates into CASSDTLIGGRETQYF.

The CDR3 region is CASSPTSGEPNTGELFF. CDR3 coding DNA: TGTGCCAGCAGCCCGACTAGCGGGGAGCCGAACACCGGGGAGCTGTTTTTT. V and J are TRBV4-2 and TRBJ2-2; TRBD2 matches at 11 bases. V was clipped by 4 bases and J by 0 bases; unmatched bases: 4. Germline V CDR1 and CDR2: LGHNA, YNFKEQ. This CDR3 comprises 17 residues.

CDR3 DNA: TGTGCCAGCAGCCCCGGGGACAGGCTTTTAGGAAATTCACCCCTCCACTTT. It specifies CASSPGDRLLGNSPLHF. This chain connects TRBV5-6 to TRBJ1-6, with 8 bases that match TRBD1. V was clipped by 4 bases and J by 7 bases; unmatched bases: 13. The V gene's germline CDR1 is SGHDT and CDR2 YYEEEE. The CDR3 spans 17 residues.

This clone has a handful of counts. V gene TRBV9 combines with J gene TRBJ2-7; D gene unclear. The ends were cut back, 4 bases at V and 3 bases at J, with 14 bases in the middle. The germline V gene has CDR1 SGDLS and CDR2 YYNGEE. This CDR3 contains 14 residues. CDR3 loop: CASSPAGVFYEQYF. The CDR3 DNA is TGTGCCAGCAGCCCCGCCGGAGTTTTCTACGAGCAGTACTTC. Full variable domain (remainder filled in from reference TRBV9 and TRBJ2-7): DSGVTQTPKHLITATGQRVTLRCSPRSGDLSVYWYQQSLDQGLQFLIQYYNGEERAKGNILERFSAQQFPDLHSELNLSSLELGDSALYFCASSPAGVFYEQYFGPGTRLTVT.

The gene calls are TRBV9 and TRBJ1-4, with a weak D call TRBD1 (6 bases). V lost 4 bases and J 5 bases, leaving 12 bases between the germline ends. CDR1 SGDLS and CDR2 YYNGEE come from the germline V gene. The CDR3 runs 14 residues. The CDR3: CASSRDMQNEKLFF. CDR3 sequence (DNA): TGTGCCAGCAGCCGGGACATGCAAAATGAAAAACTGTTTTTT.

Comment on this clone: The same CDR3 is also encoded by other DNA sequences in this sample. The CDR3 bases are TGTGCCAGCAGTGGCAGGAATCAGCCCCAGCATTTT. Amino acids: CASSGRNQPQHF. The chain links TRBV2 to TRBJ1-5; the D is unclear. Trimming removed 4 bases at V and 4 bases at J, with 5 bases between. Germline V gene data show CDR1 as SNHLY and CDR2 as FYNNEI. This CDR3 comprises 12 residues.